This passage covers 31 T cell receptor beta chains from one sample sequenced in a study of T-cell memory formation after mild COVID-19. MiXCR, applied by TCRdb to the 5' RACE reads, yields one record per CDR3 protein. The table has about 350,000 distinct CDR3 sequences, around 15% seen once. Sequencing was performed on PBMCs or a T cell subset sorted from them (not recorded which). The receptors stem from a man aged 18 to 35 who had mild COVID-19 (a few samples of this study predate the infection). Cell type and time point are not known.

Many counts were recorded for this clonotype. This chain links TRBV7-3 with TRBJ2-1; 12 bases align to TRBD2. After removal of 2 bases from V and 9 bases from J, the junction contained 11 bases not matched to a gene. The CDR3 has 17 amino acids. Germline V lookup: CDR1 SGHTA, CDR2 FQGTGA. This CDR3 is CASSLHSGLAGTGEQFF. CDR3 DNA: TGTGCCAGCAGCTTACATAGCGGACTAGCGGGGACGGGTGAGCAGTTCTTC.

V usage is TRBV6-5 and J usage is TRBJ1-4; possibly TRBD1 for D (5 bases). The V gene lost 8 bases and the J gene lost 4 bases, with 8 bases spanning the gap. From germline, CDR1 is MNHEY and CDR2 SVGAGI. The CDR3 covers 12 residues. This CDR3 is CASGTLNEKLFF. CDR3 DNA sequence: TGTGCCAGCGGGACCCTTAATGAAAAACTGTTTTTT.

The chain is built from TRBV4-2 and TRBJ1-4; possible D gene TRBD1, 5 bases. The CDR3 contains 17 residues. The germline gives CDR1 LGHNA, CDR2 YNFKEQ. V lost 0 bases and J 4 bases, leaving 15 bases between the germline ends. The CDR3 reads CASSQDISVRGNEKLFF. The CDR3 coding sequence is TGTGCCAGCAGCCAAGATATTTCGGTTAGGGGTAATGAAAAACTGTTTTTT.

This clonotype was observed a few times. The DNA of the CDR3 is TGTGCCAGCACAGTCCACTCCTACAATGAGCAGTTCTTC. Protein product: CASTVHSYNEQFF. The V gene is TRBV6-2 or TRBV6-3, the J gene TRBJ2-1, with unresolved D. Germline values: CDR1 MNHEY, CDR2 SVGEGT. The CDR3 is made up of 13 amino acids. Trimming shortened V by 7 bases and J by 0 bases, and 7 bases separated the two germline ends.

CDR3 sequence: CASSWTSLGQGANYGYTF. The CDR3 nucleotides are TGTGCCAGCAGCTGGACTAGCCTGGGACAGGGGGCTAACTATGGCTACACCTTC. The chain recombines TRBV7-2 with TRBJ1-2; 11 nucleotides agree with TRBD1. V lost 4 bases, J lost 0 bases, and 10 bases stayed unmatched. In germline, CDR1 is SGHTA, CDR2 FQGNSA. This CDR3 has 18 amino acids.

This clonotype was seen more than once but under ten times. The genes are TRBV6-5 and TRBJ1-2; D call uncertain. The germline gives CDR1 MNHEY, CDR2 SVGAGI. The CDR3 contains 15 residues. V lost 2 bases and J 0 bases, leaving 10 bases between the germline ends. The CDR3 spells CASSYVSGSNYGYTF. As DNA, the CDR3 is TGTGCCAGCAGTTACGTGTCGGGGTCTAACTATGGCTACACCTTC.

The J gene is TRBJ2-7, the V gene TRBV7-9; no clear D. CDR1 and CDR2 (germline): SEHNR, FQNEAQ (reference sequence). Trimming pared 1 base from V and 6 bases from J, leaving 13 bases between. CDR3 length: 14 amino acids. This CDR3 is CASSLETPSAEQYV. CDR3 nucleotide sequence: TGTGCCAGCAGCTTAGAAACGCCCTCCGCCGAGCAGTACGTC.

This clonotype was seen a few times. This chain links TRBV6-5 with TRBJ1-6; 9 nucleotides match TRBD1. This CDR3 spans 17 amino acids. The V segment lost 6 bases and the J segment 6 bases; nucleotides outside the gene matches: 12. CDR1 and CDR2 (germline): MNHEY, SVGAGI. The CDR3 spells CASRGTGNPFGNSPLHF. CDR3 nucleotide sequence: TGTGCCAGCAGGGGGACAGGGAACCCCTTCGGTAATTCACCCCTCCACTTT.

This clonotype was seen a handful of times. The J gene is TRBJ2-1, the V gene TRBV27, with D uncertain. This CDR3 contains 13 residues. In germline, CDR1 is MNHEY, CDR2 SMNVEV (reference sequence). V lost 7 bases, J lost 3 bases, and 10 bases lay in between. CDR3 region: CASTTDGYNEQFF. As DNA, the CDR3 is TGTGCCAGCACCACGGACGGCTACAATGAGCAGTTCTTC.

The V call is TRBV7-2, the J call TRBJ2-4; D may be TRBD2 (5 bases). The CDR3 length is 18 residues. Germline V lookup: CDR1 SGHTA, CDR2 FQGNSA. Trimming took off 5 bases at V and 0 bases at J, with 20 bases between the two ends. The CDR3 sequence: CASSLIRGGGLAKNIQYF. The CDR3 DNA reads TGTGCCAGCAGCCTCATACGTGGAGGCGGACTAGCCAAAAACATTCAGTACTTC.

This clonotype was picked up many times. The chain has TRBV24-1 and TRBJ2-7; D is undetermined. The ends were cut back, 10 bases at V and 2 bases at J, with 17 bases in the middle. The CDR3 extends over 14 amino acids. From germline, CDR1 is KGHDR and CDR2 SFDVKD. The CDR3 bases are TGTGCCACGAACCCGGCAGAAAGGGCCTACGAGCAGTACTTC. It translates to CATNPAERAYEQYF.

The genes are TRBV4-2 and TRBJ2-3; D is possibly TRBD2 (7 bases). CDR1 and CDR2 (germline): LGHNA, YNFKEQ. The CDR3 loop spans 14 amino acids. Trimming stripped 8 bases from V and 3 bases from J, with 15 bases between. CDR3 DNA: TGTGCCAGCCGAACCGCGGGGGCTACAGATACGCAGTATTTT. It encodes CASRTAGATDTQYF.

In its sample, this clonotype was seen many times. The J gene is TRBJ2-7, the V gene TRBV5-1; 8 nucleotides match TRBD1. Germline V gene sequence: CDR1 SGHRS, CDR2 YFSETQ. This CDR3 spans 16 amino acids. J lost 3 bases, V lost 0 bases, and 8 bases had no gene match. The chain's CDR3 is CASSLAYGTGFYEQYF. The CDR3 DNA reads TGCGCCAGCAGCTTGGCCTACGGGACAGGCTTCTACGAGCAGTACTTC.

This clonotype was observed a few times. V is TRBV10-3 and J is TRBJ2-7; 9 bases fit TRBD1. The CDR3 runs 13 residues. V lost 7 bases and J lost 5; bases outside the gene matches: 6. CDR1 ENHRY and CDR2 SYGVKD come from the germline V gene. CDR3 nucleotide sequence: TGTGCCATCACGGGACAGGGTAATAACGAGCAGTACTTC. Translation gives CAITGQGNNEQYF.

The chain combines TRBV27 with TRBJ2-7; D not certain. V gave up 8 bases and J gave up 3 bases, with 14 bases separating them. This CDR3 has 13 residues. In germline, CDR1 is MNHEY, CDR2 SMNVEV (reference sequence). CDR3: CASPPGLFYEQYV. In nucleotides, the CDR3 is TGTGCCAGCCCCCCCGGGCTATTCTACGAGCAGTACGTC.

This chain's CDR3 is CASSQRWSLEVPDTQYF. The CDR3 DNA reads TGCGCCAGCAGCCAACGATGGTCACTCGAGGTCCCAGATACGCAGTATTTT. J is TRBJ2-3 and V is TRBV4-1, with D uncertain. The CDR3 is made up of 17 amino acids. Between the trimmed V and J ends, which lost 2 bases and 4 bases, there was a span of 19 bases. The germline V gene encodes CDR1 MGHRA and CDR2 YSYEKL.

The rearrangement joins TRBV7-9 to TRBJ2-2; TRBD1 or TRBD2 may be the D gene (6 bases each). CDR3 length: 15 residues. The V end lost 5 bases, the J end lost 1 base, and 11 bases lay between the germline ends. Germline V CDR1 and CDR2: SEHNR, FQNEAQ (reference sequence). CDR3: CASSRGGGNTGELFF. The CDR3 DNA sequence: TGTGCCAGCAGCCGCGGAGGGGGGAACACCGGGGAGCTGTTTTTT.

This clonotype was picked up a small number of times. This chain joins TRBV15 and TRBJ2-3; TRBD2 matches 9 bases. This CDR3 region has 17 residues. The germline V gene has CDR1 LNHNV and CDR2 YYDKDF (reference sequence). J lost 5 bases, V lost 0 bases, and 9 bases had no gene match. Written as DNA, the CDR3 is TGTGCCACCAGCAGAGATACGCGGGGGGGCCCGGGAGATACGCAGTATTTT. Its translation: CATSRDTRGGPGDTQYF.

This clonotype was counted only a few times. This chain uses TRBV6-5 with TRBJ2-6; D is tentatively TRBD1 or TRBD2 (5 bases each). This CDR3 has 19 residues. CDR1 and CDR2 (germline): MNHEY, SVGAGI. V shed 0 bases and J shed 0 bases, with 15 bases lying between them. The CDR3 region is CASSYSSIVGTSGANVLTF. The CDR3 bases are TGTGCCAGCAGTTACTCGAGTATTGTGGGGACCTCTGGGGCCAACGTCCTGACTTTC.

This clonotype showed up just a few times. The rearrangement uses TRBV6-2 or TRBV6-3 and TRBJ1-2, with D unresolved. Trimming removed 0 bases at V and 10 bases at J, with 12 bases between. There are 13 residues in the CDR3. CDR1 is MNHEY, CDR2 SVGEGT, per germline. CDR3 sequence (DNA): TGTGCCAGCAGTTACTCGAGAGACAAGGACTACACCTTC. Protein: CASSYSRDKDYTF.

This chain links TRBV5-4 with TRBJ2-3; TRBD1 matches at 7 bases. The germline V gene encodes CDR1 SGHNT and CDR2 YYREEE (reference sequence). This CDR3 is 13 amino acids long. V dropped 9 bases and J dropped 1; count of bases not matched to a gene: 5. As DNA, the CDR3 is TGTGCCATATTAGGGGGCGGCACAGATACGCAGTATTTT. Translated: CAILGGGTDTQYF.

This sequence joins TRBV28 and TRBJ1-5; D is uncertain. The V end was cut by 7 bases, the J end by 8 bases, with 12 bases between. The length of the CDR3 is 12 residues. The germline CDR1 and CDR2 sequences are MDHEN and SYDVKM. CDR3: CASTSVQKPQHF. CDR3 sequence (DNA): TGTGCCAGCACCTCGGTACAGAAGCCCCAGCATTTT.

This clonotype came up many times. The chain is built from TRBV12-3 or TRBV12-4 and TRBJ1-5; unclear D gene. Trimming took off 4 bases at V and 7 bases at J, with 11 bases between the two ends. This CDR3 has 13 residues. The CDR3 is CASSWELGQPQHF. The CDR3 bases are TGTGCCAGCAGTTGGGAGTTGGGCCAGCCCCAGCATTTT.

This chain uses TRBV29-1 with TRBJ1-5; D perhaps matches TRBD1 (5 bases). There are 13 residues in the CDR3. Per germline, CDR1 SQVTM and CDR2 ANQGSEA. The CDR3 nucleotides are TGCATCAACCTCTTGGGGGGTAATCAGCCCCAGCATTTT. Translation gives CINLLGGNQPQHF.

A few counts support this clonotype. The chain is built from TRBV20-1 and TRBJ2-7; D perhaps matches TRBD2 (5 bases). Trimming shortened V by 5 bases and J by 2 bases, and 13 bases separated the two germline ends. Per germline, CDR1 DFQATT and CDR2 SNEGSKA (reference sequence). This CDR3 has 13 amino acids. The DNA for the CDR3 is TGCAGTGCTGGCGAGGGTTCCCCCTACGAGCAGTACGTC. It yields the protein CSAGEGSPYEQYV.

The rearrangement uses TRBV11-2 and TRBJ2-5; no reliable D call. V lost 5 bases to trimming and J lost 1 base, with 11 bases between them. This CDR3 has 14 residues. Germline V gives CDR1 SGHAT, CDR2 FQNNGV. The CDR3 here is CASSPYKLQETQYF. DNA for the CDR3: TGTGCCAGCAGCCCTTATAAGCTCCAAGAGACCCAGTACTTC.

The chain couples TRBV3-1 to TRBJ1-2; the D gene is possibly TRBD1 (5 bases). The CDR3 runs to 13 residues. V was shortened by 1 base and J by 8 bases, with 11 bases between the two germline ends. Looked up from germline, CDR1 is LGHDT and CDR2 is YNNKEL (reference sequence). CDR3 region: CASSQGSGVGYTF. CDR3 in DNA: TGTGCCAGCAGCCAAGGATCGGGGGTGGGCTACACCTTC.

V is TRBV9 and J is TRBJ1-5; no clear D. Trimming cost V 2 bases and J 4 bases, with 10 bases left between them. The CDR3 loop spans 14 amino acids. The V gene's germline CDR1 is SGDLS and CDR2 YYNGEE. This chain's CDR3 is CASSVAGQNQPQHF. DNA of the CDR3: TGTGCCAGCAGCGTTGCAGGCCAGAATCAGCCCCAGCATTTT.

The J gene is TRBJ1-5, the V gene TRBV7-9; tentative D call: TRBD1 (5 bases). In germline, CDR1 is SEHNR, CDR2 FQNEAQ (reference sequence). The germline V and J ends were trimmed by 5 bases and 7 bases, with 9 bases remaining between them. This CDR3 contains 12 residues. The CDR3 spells CASSGGGQPQHF. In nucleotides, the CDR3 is TGTGCCAGCAGCGGGGGGGGACAGCCCCAGCATTTT.

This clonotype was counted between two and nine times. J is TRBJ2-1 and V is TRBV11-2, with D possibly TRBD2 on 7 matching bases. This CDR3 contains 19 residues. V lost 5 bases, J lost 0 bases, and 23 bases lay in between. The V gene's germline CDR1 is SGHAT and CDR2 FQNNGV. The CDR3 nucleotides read TGTGCCAGCAGCAAACAAAGGGGCGGGGGCCTGAGCTCCTACAATGAGCAGTTCTTC. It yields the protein CASSKQRGGGLSSYNEQFF. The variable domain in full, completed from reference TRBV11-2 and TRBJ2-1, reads EAGVAQSPRYKIIEKRQSVAFWCNPISGHATLYWYQQILGQGPKLLIQFQNNGVVDDSQLPKDRFSAERLKGVDSTLKIQPAKLEDSAVYLCASSKQRGGGLSSYNEQFFGPGTRLTVL.

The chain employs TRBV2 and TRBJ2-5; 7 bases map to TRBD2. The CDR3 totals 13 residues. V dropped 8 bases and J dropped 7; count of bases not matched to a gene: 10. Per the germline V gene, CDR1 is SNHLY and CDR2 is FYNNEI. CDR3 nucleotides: TGTGCCAGCCGTAAGACTAGCCCAGGGACCCAGTACTTC. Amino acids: CASRKTSPGTQYF.